This TCR beta chain was sequenced for a study of blood T cell repertoires in COVID-19. V shed 2 bases and J shed 2 bases, with 17 bases lying between them. The CDR3 has 17 amino acids. Germline V gives CDR1 MNHNS, CDR2 SASEGT. In the authors' methods: The assay estimated nucleated cells by amplifying reference gene primers. The data were produced by immunoSEQ multiplex PCR, yet TCRdb's version contains in-frame clones alone and is incomplete. V, J and clone size reflect that table, while D and trimming were determined from the DNA. Among 270,000 or so clones listed, around 81% were seen once. The V and J genes are TRBV6-1 and TRBJ2-3; no firm D call. Specimen: peripheral blood. This TCR was recovered from an older woman with active or convalescent COVID-19. The CDR3 DNA reads as TGTGCCAGCAGTGAAAAGGCTAGGTCCCCTTACACAGATACGCAGTATTTT. This sequence encodes CASSEKARSPYTDTQYF.